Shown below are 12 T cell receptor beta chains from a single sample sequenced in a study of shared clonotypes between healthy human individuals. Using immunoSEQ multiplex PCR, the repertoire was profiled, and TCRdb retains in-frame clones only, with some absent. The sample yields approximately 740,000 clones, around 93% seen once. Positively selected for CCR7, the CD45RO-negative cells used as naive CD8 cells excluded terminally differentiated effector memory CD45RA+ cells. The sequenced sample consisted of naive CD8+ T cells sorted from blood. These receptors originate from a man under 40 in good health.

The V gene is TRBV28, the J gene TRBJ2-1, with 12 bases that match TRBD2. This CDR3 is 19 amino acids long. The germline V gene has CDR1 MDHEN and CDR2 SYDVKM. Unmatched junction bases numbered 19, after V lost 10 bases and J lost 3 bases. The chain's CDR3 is CATSTGTSGPGAIYNEQFF. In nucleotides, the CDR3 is TGTGCCACCTCAACCGGGACTAGCGGGCCCGGGGCAATCTACAATGAGCAGTTCTTC.

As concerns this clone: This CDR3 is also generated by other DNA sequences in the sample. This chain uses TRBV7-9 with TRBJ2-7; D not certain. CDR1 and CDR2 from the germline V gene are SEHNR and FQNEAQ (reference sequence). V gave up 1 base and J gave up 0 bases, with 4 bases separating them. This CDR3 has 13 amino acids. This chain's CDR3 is CASSLDSSYEQYF. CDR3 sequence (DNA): TGTGCCAGCAGCTTAGACAGCTCCTACGAGCAGTACTTC. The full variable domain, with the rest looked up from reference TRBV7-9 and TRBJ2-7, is DTGVSQNPRHKITKRGQNVTFRCDPISEHNRLYWYRQTLGQGPEFLTYFQNEAQLEKSRLLSDRFSAERPKGSFSTLEIQRTEQGDSAMYLCASSLDSSYEQYFGPGTRLTVT.

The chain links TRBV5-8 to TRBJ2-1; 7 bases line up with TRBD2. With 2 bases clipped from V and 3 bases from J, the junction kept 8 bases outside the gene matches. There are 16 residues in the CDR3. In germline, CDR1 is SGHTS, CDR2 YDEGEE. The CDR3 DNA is TGTGCCAGCAGCTTTATCGGGAGCGGGAACTACAATGAGCAGTTCTTC. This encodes CASSFIGSGNYNEQFF.

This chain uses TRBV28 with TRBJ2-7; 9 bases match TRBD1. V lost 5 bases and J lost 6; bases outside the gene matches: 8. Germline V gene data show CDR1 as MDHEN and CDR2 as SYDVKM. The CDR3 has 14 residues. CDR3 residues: CASSDGTGIPEQYF. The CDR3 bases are TGTGCCAGCAGTGACGGGACAGGGATCCCCGAGCAGTACTTC.

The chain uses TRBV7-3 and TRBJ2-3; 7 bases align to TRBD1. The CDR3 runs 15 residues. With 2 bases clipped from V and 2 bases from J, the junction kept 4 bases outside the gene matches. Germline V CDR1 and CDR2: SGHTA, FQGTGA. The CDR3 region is CASSLYGTATDTQYF. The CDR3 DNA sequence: TGTGCCAGCAGCTTATACGGGACAGCCACAGATACGCAGTATTTT. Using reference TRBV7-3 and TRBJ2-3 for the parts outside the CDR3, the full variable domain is GAGVSQTPSNKVTEKGKYVELRCDPISGHTALYWYRQSLGQGPEFLIYFQGTGAADDSGLPNDRFFAVRPEGSVSTLKIQRTERGDSAVYLCASSLYGTATDTQYFGPGTRLTVL.

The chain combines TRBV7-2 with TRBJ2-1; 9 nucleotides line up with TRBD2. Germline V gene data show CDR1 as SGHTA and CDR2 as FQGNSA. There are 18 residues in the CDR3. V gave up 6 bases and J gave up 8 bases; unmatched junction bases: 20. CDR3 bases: TGTGCCAGCAGTACACCAACAGCACCAGCGGGAGGAGGCCATGAGCAGTTCTTC. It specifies CASSTPTAPAGGGHEQFF.

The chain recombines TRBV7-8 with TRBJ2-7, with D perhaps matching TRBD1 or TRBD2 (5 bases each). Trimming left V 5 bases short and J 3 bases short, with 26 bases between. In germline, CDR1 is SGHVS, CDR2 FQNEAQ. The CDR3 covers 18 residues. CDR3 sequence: CASSHSRDQAVSLYEQYF. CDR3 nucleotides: TGTGCCAGCAGCCATTCCCGGGACCAAGCCGTTTCACTCTACGAGCAGTACTTC.

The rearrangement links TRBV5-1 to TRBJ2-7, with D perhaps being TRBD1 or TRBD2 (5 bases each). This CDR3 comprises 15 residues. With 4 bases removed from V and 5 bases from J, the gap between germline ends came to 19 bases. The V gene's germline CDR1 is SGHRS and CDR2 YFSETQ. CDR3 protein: CASSPSRVGVHEQYF. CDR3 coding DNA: TGCGCCAGCAGCCCGTCCAGGGTGGGGGTACACGAGCAGTACTTC.

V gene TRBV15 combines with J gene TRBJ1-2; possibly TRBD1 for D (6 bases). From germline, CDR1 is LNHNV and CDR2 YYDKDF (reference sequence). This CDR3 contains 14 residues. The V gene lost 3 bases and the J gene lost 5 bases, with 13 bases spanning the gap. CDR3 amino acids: CATSRSGGAYGYTF. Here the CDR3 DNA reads TGTGCCACCAGCAGGTCGGGGGGCGCTTATGGCTACACCTTC. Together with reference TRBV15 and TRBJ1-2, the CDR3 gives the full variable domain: DAMVIQNPRYQVTQFGKPVTLSCSQTLNHNVMYWYQQKSSQAPKLLFHYYDKDFNNEADTPDNFQSRRPNTSFCFLDIRSPGLGDTAMYLCATSRSGGAYGYTFGSGTRLTVV.

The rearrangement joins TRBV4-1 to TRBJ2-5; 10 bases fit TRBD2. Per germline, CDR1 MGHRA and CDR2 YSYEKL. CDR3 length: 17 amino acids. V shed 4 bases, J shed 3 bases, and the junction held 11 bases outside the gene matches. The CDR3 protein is CASSPLLSGRAKETQYF. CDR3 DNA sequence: TGCGCCAGCAGCCCACTTTTGAGCGGGAGGGCCAAAGAGACCCAGTACTTC.

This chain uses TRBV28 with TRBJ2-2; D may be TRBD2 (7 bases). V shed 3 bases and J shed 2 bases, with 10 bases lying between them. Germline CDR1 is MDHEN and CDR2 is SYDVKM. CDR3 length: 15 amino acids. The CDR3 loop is CASSFWGGNTGELFF. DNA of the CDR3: TGTGCCAGCAGTTTTTGGGGGGGCAACACCGGGGAGCTGTTTTTT.

In DNA, the CDR3 is TGTGCCACCAAAGGGCTCTATGGTACGCAGTATTTT. Residues: CATKGLYGTQYF. The rearrangement joins TRBV10-3 to TRBJ2-3; D is unclear. V shed 10 bases and J shed 8 bases, with 16 bases lying between them. CDR1 and CDR2 (germline): ENHRY, SYGVKD. This CDR3 comprises 12 residues.